The present T cell receptor (beta chain) was sequenced within a study of T cell repertoires in aging, cancer and after chemotherapy. The template was genomic DNA from peripheral blood, not RNA. Study-level results: Across the chemotherapy interval, each cancer cohort showed higher median generation probability, suggesting thymic rebound. Compared with age-matched healthy donors, untreated hematological or solid cancer patients showed higher blood TCR clonality.

To note about this clonotype: Its antigen is currently unknown.

The CDR3 sequence is 14 residues long. Germline-derived CDR1 and CDR2 are MGHDK and SYGVNS. Trimming cost V 7 bases and J 4 bases, with 16 bases left between them. Multiplex touch-down PCR with TRB-A/B primers amplified rearranged V-D-J TRB sequences. TCRdb fed the multiplex PCR reads into MiXCR, producing one record per CDR3 protein. This sample has around 530 distinct CDR3 sequences; 25% to 30% occur once, and the top ten carry less than 55%. The chain employs TRBV25-1 and TRBJ2-5, with D maybe TRBD2 (6 bases). The sample was blood. This receptor was obtained from a human donor with a solid tumor. Here the CDR3 DNA reads TGTGCCAGCACCTCGATGGGTAGCGGAGAGACCCAGTACTTC. Translating gives CASTSMGSGETQYF.